Shown below are 15 T cell receptor beta chains from a single sample sequenced in a study of blood T cell repertoires in COVID-19. The protocol was immunoSEQ multiplex PCR, while the TCRdb copy is restricted to in-frame clones and leaves out a portion. The sample holds 40,000 to 65,000 clones, approximately 86% seen once. The sequencing sample was made of peripheral blood. These receptors originate from a man in his 70s with active COVID-19.

The J gene is TRBJ2-3, the V gene TRBV27; 7 bases fit TRBD1. V dropped 7 bases and J dropped 3; count of bases not matched to a gene: 7. Germline V CDR1 and CDR2: MNHEY, SMNVEV (reference sequence). The CDR3 is 14 residues long. CDR3 in DNA: TGTGCCAGCACCGTGGACAGGACAACAGATACGCAGTATTTT. It translates to CASTVDRTTDTQYF.

The rearrangement uses TRBV3-1 (or the pseudogene TRBV3-2) and TRBJ2-6; TRBD2 agrees at 10 bases. The CDR3 covers 17 residues. Germline lookup yields CDR1 LGHDT and CDR2 YNNKEL (reference sequence). Trimming took 0 bases from V and 3 from J; bases not matched to a gene: 2. The CDR3 sequence is CASSQERLAGGANVLTF. CDR3 DNA sequence: TGTGCCAGCAGCCAAGAACGACTAGCGGGTGGGGCCAACGTCCTGACTTTC.

This clone occurred once. V and J are TRBV6-5 and TRBJ2-1; TRBD1 might be the D (6 bases). V lost 8 bases, J lost 6 bases, and 14 bases lay in between. CDR3 length: 13 residues. CDR1 is MNHEY, CDR2 SVGAGI, per germline. The CDR3 spells CASLRAGANEQFF. CDR3 sequence (DNA): TGTGCCAGCCTCCGGGCAGGGGCCAATGAGCAGTTCTTC.

By its share, this clone is medium-sized. The chain is built from TRBV6-2 or TRBV6-3 and TRBJ2-7; 12 bases fit TRBD1. This CDR3 has 18 amino acids. The germline CDR1 and CDR2 sequences are MNHEY and SVGEGT. The J segment lost 0 bases and the V segment lost 3 bases, leaving 9 bases of the junction unmatched. In DNA form, the CDR3 reads TGTGCCAGCAGTTATACCGGGACAGGGGGCCCAAGCTCCTACGAGCAGTACTTC. Encoded protein: CASSYTGTGGPSSYEQYF.

The chain links TRBV10-3 to TRBJ2-1; 7 bases agree with TRBD1. CDR3 length equals 14 residues. Losses at the gene ends were 3 bases for V and 5 bases for J; bases not matched to a gene: 4. CDR1 and CDR2 (germline): ENHRY, SYGVKD. CDR3 protein: CAISERTGHNEQFF. The CDR3 DNA reads TGTGCCATCAGTGAAAGGACAGGACACAATGAGCAGTTCTTC.

The genes are TRBV11-1 and TRBJ2-5, with 8 bases that match TRBD2. With 3 bases clipped from V and 4 bases from J, the junction kept 1 base outside the gene matches. Looked up from germline, CDR1 is SGHAT and CDR2 is FQDESV (reference sequence). This CDR3 region has 13 residues. The CDR3 spells CASSFGLAETQYF. Written as DNA, the CDR3 is TGTGCCAGCAGCTTTGGACTAGCAGAGACCCAGTACTTC.

The rearrangement links TRBV4-3 to TRBJ1-1; TRBD1 matches at 9 bases. The CDR3 runs 13 residues. In germline, CDR1 is LGHNA, CDR2 YSLEER. V was pared by 4 bases and J by 4 bases, with 1 base of the junction left unmatched. The CDR3 nucleotides read TGCGCCAGCAGCCCACAGGGGGCCACTGAAGCTTTCTTT. It is translated as CASSPQGATEAFF.

The chain couples TRBV6-2 or TRBV6-3 to TRBJ2-2; 12 positions match TRBD1. Looked up from germline, CDR1 is MNHEY and CDR2 is SVGEGT. The CDR3 consists of 18 residues. Losses at the gene ends were 4 bases for V and 0 bases for J; bases not matched to a gene: 6. The CDR3 coding sequence is TGTGCCAGCAGTTCCTTTGGGACAGGGGGCCCGAACACCGGGGAGCTGTTTTTT. Translated: CASSSFGTGGPNTGELFF.

This CDR3 is CAISGQGTSGREETQYF. For the CDR3, the DNA is TGTGCCATCAGTGGGCAGGGGACTAGCGGGCGAGAAGAGACCCAGTACTTC. The gene calls are TRBV10-3 and TRBJ2-5, with 12 positions matching TRBD2. Trimming took 4 bases from V and 3 from J; bases not matched to a gene: 9. The CDR3 consists of 17 residues. Germline lookup yields CDR1 ENHRY and CDR2 SYGVKD.

V usage is TRBV18 and J usage is TRBJ1-5; D not certain. The CDR3 covers 18 residues. Germline-derived CDR1 and CDR2 are KGHSH and LQKENI. Trimming cost V 3 bases and J 3 bases, with 21 bases left between them. The CDR3 sequence is CASSPTPAGVITNQPQHF. The CDR3 DNA reads as TGTGCCAGCTCACCGACGCCGGCAGGCGTAATAACCAATCAGCCCCAGCATTTT.

The CDR3 protein is CASSQTVSTGELFF. CDR3 nucleotide sequence: TGTGCCAGCAGTCAGACAGTGAGCACCGGGGAGCTGTTTTTT. The chain employs TRBV6-2 or TRBV6-3 and TRBJ2-2; tentative D call: TRBD1 (5 bases). The germline V gene has CDR1 MNHEY and CDR2 SVGEGT. This CDR3 contains 14 residues. The V gene lost 5 bases and the J gene lost 4 bases, with 11 bases spanning the gap.

The chain combines TRBV19 with TRBJ1-1, with 7 bases fitting TRBD1. The CDR3 extends over 13 amino acids. Germline CDR1 is LNHDA and CDR2 is SQIVND (reference sequence). The V segment lost 3 bases and the J segment 7 bases; nucleotides outside the gene matches: 5. The CDR3 protein is CASSIRGGFEAFF. CDR3 sequence (DNA): TGTGCCAGTAGTATTCGAGGGGGCTTTGAAGCTTTCTTT. The full variable domain, rest sourced from reference TRBV19 and TRBJ1-1, is DGGITQSPKYLFRKEGQNVTLSCEQNLNHDAMYWYRQDPGQGLRLIYYSQIVNDFQKGDIAEGYSVSREKKESFPLTVTSAQKNPTAFYLCASSIRGGFEAFFGQGTRLTVV.

The chain joins TRBV7-6 to TRBJ2-1; 8 bases line up with TRBD1. Germline V gene data show CDR1 as SGHVS and CDR2 as FNYEAQ. Trimming removed 5 bases from V and 9 bases from J; junction bases left unmatched: 3. The CDR3 spans 12 residues. DNA for the CDR3: TGTGCCAGCAGCGGCAGGGGGCGTGAGCAGTTCTTC. Protein product: CASSGRGREQFF.

This chain uses TRBV6-6 with TRBJ1-6, with D perhaps matching TRBD1 (6 bases). Trimming removed 5 bases at V and 7 bases at J, with 18 bases between. Germline V CDR1 and CDR2: MNHNY, SVGAGI (reference sequence). The CDR3 consists of 16 residues. CDR3 region: CASSPGGAGGNSPLHF. The CDR3 coding sequence is TGTGCCAGCAGTCCTGGGGGGGCCGGAGGGAATTCACCCCTCCACTTT.

This chain joins TRBV12-5 and TRBJ1-4, with 12 bases lining up with TRBD1. The CDR3 sequence is 17 residues long. The V gene's germline CDR1 is LGHNT and CDR2 FRNRAP. Losses at the gene ends were 5 bases for V and 0 bases for J; bases not matched to a gene: 4. The chain's CDR3 is CASGPGTGGATNEKLFF. The CDR3 bases are TGTGCTAGTGGTCCAGGGACAGGGGGCGCAACTAATGAAAAACTGTTTTTT.